These 8 T cell receptor beta chains were all obtained from the same sample, sequenced in a study of blood T cell repertoires in COVID-19 (dated by TCRdb to the early 2020s). The method behind the library was the immunoSEQ multiplex PCR assay. TCRdb took over this immuneACCESS table, retaining in-frame rearrangements with V and J assigned. Such tables are incomplete; in checked studies, under half of the missing clones stem from an unresolved V gene, and the remainder is unexplained. The sample contains hundreds of thousands of clones, around nine tenths of them found a single time. The ten most abundant clones make up around 7.9% of the sample. The sample comprised PBMCs or T cells enriched from blood (not recorded which). Receptor source: an older woman who had recovered from COVID-19.

The CDR3 DNA reads as TGTGCCAGCAGTTTAGGAGGGTCGTTAGAGACCCAGTACTTC. Translated, it gives CASSLGGSLETQYF. The rearrangement uses TRBV28 and TRBJ2-5; a weak D match, TRBD2 (6 bases). Trimming stripped 2 bases from V and 4 bases from J, with 11 bases between. There are 14 residues in the CDR3. Germline lookup yields CDR1 MDHEN and CDR2 SYDVKM.

This chain links TRBV7-2 with TRBJ1-5, with 7 positions matching TRBD1. V trimming: 3 bases; J trimming: 6 bases; junction bases outside the gene matches: 11. The CDR3 runs 16 residues. The germline CDR1 and CDR2 sequences are SGHTA and FQGNSA. The CDR3 DNA follows: TGTGCCAGCAGCTTGGGACCCGACAGGGCAGGTCAGCCCCAGCATTTT. Its translation: CASSLGPDRAGQPQHF.

The chain couples TRBV6-6 to TRBJ2-7; no reliable D call. The ends were cut back, 3 bases at V and 3 bases at J, with 12 bases in the middle. The CDR3 has 14 residues. Germline assignment: CDR1 MNHNY and CDR2 SVGAGI (reference sequence). The CDR3 nucleotides read TGTGCCAGCAGTTATAGTACCACCCTCTACGAGCAGTACTTC. This encodes CASSYSTTLYEQYF.

This chain links TRBV4-2 with TRBJ1-5; D gene ambiguous. V was pared by 3 bases and J by 5 bases, with 8 bases between. Germline V lookup: CDR1 LGHNA, CDR2 YNFKEQ. This CDR3 is 13 amino acids long. In nucleotides, the CDR3 is TGTGCCAGCAGCCAGGAGGACCATCAGCCCCAGCATTTT. Translation gives CASSQEDHQPQHF.

This sequence joins TRBV11-2 and TRBJ2-7; D unclear. Between the trimmed V and J ends, which lost 6 bases and 2 bases, there was a span of 20 bases. This CDR3 region has 16 residues. CDR1 and CDR2 (germline): SGHAT, FQNNGV. DNA for the CDR3: TGTGCCAGCAGTCCCATAAAATATTCAGGTACCTACGAGCAGTACTTC. Residues: CASSPIKYSGTYEQYF.

The V call is TRBV29-1, the J call TRBJ2-3; TRBD2 matches 9 bases. The CDR3 runs 15 residues. From germline, CDR1 is SQVTM and CDR2 ANQGSEA. Trimming cost V 6 bases and J 4 bases; bases outside gene matches: 11. The CDR3 is CSVSRSGGPADTQYF. CDR3 bases: TGCAGCGTCTCCCGCAGCGGGGGGCCCGCAGATACGCAGTATTTT.

The chain employs TRBV12-3 or TRBV12-4 and TRBJ1-2, with 9 bases lining up with TRBD1. The CDR3 totals 13 residues. With V trimmed by 5 bases and J by 6 bases, 4 bases remained unmatched. CDR3 loop: CASSPDRGDGYTF. The CDR3 DNA is TGTGCCAGCAGTCCAGACAGGGGGGATGGCTACACCTTC.

The J gene is TRBJ1-3, the V gene TRBV6-5; D might be TRBD1 (5 bases). Germline V gene lookup returns CDR1 MNHEY and CDR2 SVGAGI. V lost 11 bases to trimming and J lost 3 bases, with 8 bases between them. This CDR3 contains 11 residues. The CDR3 is CAVRGGNTIYF. The CDR3 DNA sequence: TGTGCCGTAAGGGGTGGAAACACCATATATTTT.